These T cell receptor beta chains were read from a single sample in a study of CD4+ T cells in melanoma. Clones were read by immunoSEQ multiplex PCR, and TCRdb kept only the in-frame ones, dropping some. There are fewer than 150,000 clones in the sample; about nine tenths occur only once, and less than 2% lies in the top ten. The receptors shown here come from a human donor with melanoma. Both conserved end residues are part of each CDR3. D genes are given only for firm matches. Clone sizes are given selectively: once, few, many, or a class where the clone is expanded.

size,J,D,V,DNA,CDR3
few,TRBJ2-1,TRBD2,TRBV5-1,TGCGCCAGCAGCTTGATTCCCCAGCGGGGTAACAATGAGCAGTTCTTC,CASSLIPQRGNNEQFF
.,TRBJ2-2,.,TRBV9,TGTGCCACCTCACAGCTCATCACCGGGGAGCTGTTTTTT,CATSQLITGELFF
.,TRBJ2-2,.,TRBV5-1,TGCGCCAGCAGCTTGGGGACGGCGAACACCGGGGAGCTGTTTTTT,CASSLGTANTGELFF
.,TRBJ1-2,.,TRBV19,TGTGCCAGTAGTATGCTAGTGAGTGATGGCTACACCTTC,CASSMLVSDGYTF
.,TRBJ2-5,TRBD2,TRBV11-2,TGTGCCAGCAGCTTATGGACTAGCGGGGGACAAGAGACCCAGTACTTC,CASSLWTSGGQETQYF
.,TRBJ2-3,.,TRBV4-1,TGCGCCAGCAGCCAAGATGCGGGCACAGATACGCAGTATTTT,CASSQDAGTDTQYF
.,TRBJ1-2,.,TRBV7-9,TGTGCCAGCAGCTTGGACATTGATGGCTACACCTTC,CASSLDIDGYTF
.,TRBJ1-6,.,TRBV18,TGTGCCAGCTCCCTTGGGTCCGATTCACCCCTCCACTTT,CASSLGSDSPLHF
.,TRBJ2-3,TRBD1,TRBV30,TGTGCCTGGTACAGGGGTGGCACAGATACGCAGTATTTT,CAWYRGGTDTQYF
.,TRBJ2-1,.,TRBV7-9,TGTGCCAGCAGCTTAGGGAAGGGGAATGAGCAGTTCTTC,CASSLGKGNEQFF
.,TRBJ1-5,.,TRBV30,TGTGCCTGGAGTGCCGGGGTGGACACCCCCCAGCATTTT,CAWSAGVDTPQHF
.,TRBJ2-2,TRBD1,TRBV6-6,TGTGCCAGCAGTTTTCGGACAGGGGGCTTCGCCGGGGAGCTGTTTTTT,CASSFRTGGFAGELFF
.,TRBJ2-5,TRBD2,TRBV6-1,TGTGCCAGCAGTGAAGCTGAAGCGGGGCACTTC,CASSEAEAGHF
.,TRBJ1-2,.,TRBV4-1,TGCGCCAGCAGCCAAGCAACGGGAATCGGCTATGGCTACACCTTC,CASSQATGIGYGYTF
.,TRBJ1-2,.,TRBV29-1,TGCAGCGTCAGGACAGAGAACTATGGCTACACCTTC,CSVRTENYGYTF
once,TRBJ1-5,.,TRBV29-1,TGCAGCGTTGACCCAAACTCCAAAGGGCCCAGGTGCAGACGGGGCAATCAGCCCCAGCATTTT,CSVDPNSKGPRCRRGNQPQHF
.,TRBJ1-2,TRBD1,TRBV30,TGTGCCTGGAGTGTACACGGGACAGGGGTCTACGGCTACACCTTC,CAWSVHGTGVYGYTF
.,TRBJ1-6,TRBD1,TRBV5-1,TGCGCCAGCAGCGGAGGGACAGGGGTCGTTTCACCCCTCCACTTT,CASSGGTGVVSPLHF
.,TRBJ1-4,.,TRBV5-6,TGTGCCAGCAGCCTCGGGGGAGGGCTGTACGAAAAACTGTTTTTT,CASSLGGGLYEKLFF
.,TRBJ1-3,.,TRBV7-9,TGTGCCAGCAGCTTAGTACTCGGAAACACCATATATTTT,CASSLVLGNTIYF
.,TRBJ2-3,.,TRBV19,TGTGCCAGTACTCAGGGGATTAGCACAGATACGCAGTATTTT,CASTQGISTDTQYF
.,TRBJ2-2,.,TRBV5-1,TGCGCCAGCAGCGGGGGGCAATTGATCGGGGAGCTGTTTTTT,CASSGGQLIGELFF
.,TRBJ1-1,.,TRBV4-1,TGCGCCAGCAGCCGCACCGGGGTTATCGGTTATGAAGGCACTGAAGCTTTCTTT,CASSRTGVIGYEGTEAFF
.,TRBJ1-1,.,TRBV30,TGTGCCTGGAGCAAGGGAAACACTGAAGCTTTCTTT,CAWSKGNTEAFF
.,TRBJ2-1,.,TRBV6-4,TGTGCCAGCAGTGACTCTCACGGGTCCAATGAGCAGTTCTTC,CASSDSHGSNEQFF
few,TRBJ1-1,.,TRBV5-1,TGCGCCAGCAGCTTGCAAGGGAACACTGAAGCTTTCTTT,CASSLQGNTEAFF
.,TRBJ2-7,.,TRBV25-1,TGTGCCAGCACCTCACGCGAGTTGTACGAGCAGTACTTC,CASTSRELYEQYF
once,TRBJ1-5,.,TRBV2,TGTGCCAGCAATGAGAACAGGGATAATCAGCCCCAGCATTTT,CASNENRDNQPQHF
.,TRBJ2-5,.,TRBV9,TGTGCCAGCAGCGTAGGAACGTCCCGGGGGGAGACCCAGTACTTC,CASSVGTSRGETQYF
.,TRBJ1-1,.,TRBV5-1,TGCGCCAGCAGCCTGCTGGGGCGGGAGGGGACTGAAGCTTTCTTT,CASSLLGREGTEAFF
.,TRBJ2-7,TRBD2,TRBV11-2,TGTGCCAGCAGCCTTAGCGGGGGGCAGGGCGAGCAGTACTTC,CASSLSGGQGEQYF
.,TRBJ2-3,TRBD2,TRBV6-5,TGTGCCAGCAGTTTTACCGGGACTAGCTCAATAGATACGCAGTATTTT,CASSFTGTSSIDTQYF
.,TRBJ2-4,.,TRBV27,TGTGCCAGCAGTGCCGGGTGGGGGGGGGCGACAGTGGGCTATGAGTACTTC,CASSAGWGGATVGYEYF
once,TRBJ1-6,.,TRBV14,TGTGCCAGCAGCCAATACCACGATTTCCACTTT,CASSQYHDFHF
.,TRBJ2-7,TRBD1,TRBV18,TGTGCCAGCTTAGGGAGACAGGGAATCGACGAGCAGTACTTC,CASLGRQGIDEQYF
once,TRBJ1-6,TRBD1,TRBV28,TGTGCCAGCAGTTTACGGGACAGTTATTCACCCCTCCACTTT,CASSLRDSYSPLHF
.,TRBJ1-5,.,TRBV28,TGTGCCAGCAGTTTAAGCTTGTCTTATCAGCCCCAGCATTTT,CASSLSLSYQPQHF
.,TRBJ2-2,.,TRBV11-2,TGTGCCAGCAGCTCCCTAGCCGGGATCGGGGAGCTGTTTTTT,CASSSLAGIGELFF
.,TRBJ2-1,TRBD1,TRBV29-1,TGCAGCGTTCACAGGGGTTCCAGCTCCTACAATGAGCAGTTCTTC,CSVHRGSSSYNEQFF
.,TRBJ1-5,.,TRBV2,TGTGCCAGCAAAAACCAAGATCAGCCCCAGCATTTT,CASKNQDQPQHF
.,TRBJ2-7,.,TRBV9,TGTGCCAGCAGCGTTGACAGTTCCTACGAGCAGTACTTC,CASSVDSSYEQYF
.,TRBJ1-6,.,TRBV6-1,TGTGCCAGCACTGGAAGAGGGGCTTCCGATTCACCCCTCCACTTT,CASTGRGASDSPLHF
.,TRBJ2-7,TRBD1,TRBV10-3,TGTGCCATCAACGAGCCGGGACAGTCGACCTACGAGCAGTACTTC,CAINEPGQSTYEQYF
once,TRBJ2-5,.,TRBV5-1,TGCGCCAGCAGCTTGTCTGGAGGCAGGGCCCAAGAGACCCAGTACTTC,CASSLSGGRAQETQYF
.,TRBJ1-5,TRBD1,TRBV7-6,TGTGCCAGCAGCTTACGGGACAGGGGTGTCAATCAGCCCCAGCATTTT,CASSLRDRGVNQPQHF
.,TRBJ1-3,.,TRBV5-1,TGCGCCAGCAGCTTGGGTTTCTCTGGAAACACCATATATTTT,CASSLGFSGNTIYF
.,TRBJ1-6,TRBD1,TRBV19,TGTGCCAGTAGGACAGGGTTGTCATCACCCCTCCACTTT,CASRTGLSSPLHF
.,TRBJ2-1,.,TRBV29-1,TGCAGCGTTGATGGGACACCTTCCTACAATGAGCAGTTCTTC,CSVDGTPSYNEQFF
once,TRBJ1-6,TRBD1,TRBV2,TGTGCCACGGGACCGGGACAGGAAAATTCACCCCTCCACTTT,CATGPGQENSPLHF
.,TRBJ1-2,.,TRBV29-1,TGCAGCGGGACCCCCCGGACAGCTGACTTGAGCGGCTACACCTTC,CSGTPRTADLSGYTF
.,TRBJ2-1,TRBD2,TRBV7-9,TGTGCCAGCAGCACCCTGCTAGGTAGCGGGGGTTACAATGAGCAGTTCTTC,CASSTLLGSGGYNEQFF
.,TRBJ2-1,TRBD2,TRBV2,TGTGCCAGCAGGAGAGGACTAGCGGGGGTGGATGAGCAGTTCTTC,CASRRGLAGVDEQFF
.,TRBJ2-3,.,TRBV2,TGTGCCAGCAGAGTAGCGGCTAGCACAGATACGCAGTATTTT,CASRVAASTDTQYF